This is a list of T cell receptor beta chains from one sample in a study of T cell responses to AZD1222 COVID-19 vaccine. TCRdb's copy holds only in-frame clones and misses some; the assay was immunoSEQ multiplex PCR. The sample lists roughly 150,000 clones; approximately 90% were seen once. The material sequenced was peripheral blood, taken on day 0 of AZD1222 vaccination. The receptors originated from an adult in good health. The CDR3 runs from the conserved cysteine through the conserved F or W. The D gene is left open where the match is weak. Size values are once, few and many counts, or a class for expanded clones, and some rows have none.

>TRBJ2-2|TRBV2|.|.
TGTGCCAGCACGGCAGAGGCGGCAGGGGAGCTGTTTTTT
CASTAEAAGELFF
>TRBJ2-5|TRBV30|TRBD1|.
TGTGCCTGGGAACAGGGGGTTCAAGAGACCCAGTACTTC
CAWEQGVQETQYF
>TRBJ2-7|TRBV10-3|.|.
TGTGCCATCAGTGCAAAGGTTACCTACGAGCAGTACTTC
CAISAKVTYEQYF
>TRBJ2-1|TRBV5-1|.|.
TGCGCCAGCAGCTTGGACAGCGCCGACTACAATGAGCAGTTCTTC
CASSLDSADYNEQFF
>TRBJ2-7|TRBV28|TRBD2|.
TGTGCCAGCAGGCAGGGACTAGTCAAATACGAGCAGTACTTC
CASRQGLVKYEQYF
>TRBJ2-4|TRBV28|.|.
TGTGCCAGCAGTTTATCGGGTAGAGCCAAAAACATTCAGTACTTC
CASSLSGRAKNIQYF
>TRBJ2-3|TRBV18|TRBD2|.
TGTGCCAGCTCACCCGTTTGGACTAGCGGGATCACAGATACGCAGTATTTT
CASSPVWTSGITDTQYF
>TRBJ2-2|TRBV15|.|.
TGTGCCACCAGCAGAGATTCGAGGAAAGGGGGGGAGCTGTTTTTT
CATSRDSRKGGELFF
>TRBJ2-1|TRBV5-4|.|.
TGTGCCAGCAGCTTGTCCTGGCAGGTAAACAATGAGCAGTTCTTC
CASSLSWQVNNEQFF
>TRBJ1-2|TRBV5-4|.|.
TGTGCCAGCAGCGCCCGGGACGGATATAACTATGGCTACACCTTC
CASSARDGYNYGYTF
>TRBJ2-7|TRBV10-3|.|.
TGTGCCATCAGTGAGCCGGGCTACTACGAGCAGTACTTC
CAISEPGYYEQYF
>TRBJ1-2|TRBV7-9|.|.
TGTGCCAGCAGCTTAGTAAAAGAGCCCTATGGCTACACCTTC
CASSLVKEPYGYTF
>TRBJ2-2|TRBV10-3|.|.
TGTGCCATCAGTGAGGGCGGAGCGAACACCGGGGAGCTGTTTTTT
CAISEGGANTGELFF
>TRBJ2-7|TRBV5-6|TRBD1|.
TGTGCCAGCAGACCGGACAGGGGCCCATCCTACGAGCAGTACTTC
CASRPDRGPSYEQYF
>TRBJ1-5|TRBV28|TRBD1|.
TGTGCCAGCAGTATACAGGGGAGGAGACAGCCCCAGCATTTT
CASSIQGRRQPQHF
>TRBJ1-1|TRBV27|.|.
TGTGCCAGCAGTCCCCTCGACCTCGGCGCTGAAGCTTTCTTT
CASSPLDLGAEAFF
>TRBJ2-3|TRBV28|.|.
TGTGCCAGCAGTTTGTCAGATACGCAGTATTTT
CASSLSDTQYF
>TRBJ2-1|TRBV6-4|.|.
TGTGCCAGCAGTGACTCATACAATGAGCAGTTCTTC
CASSDSYNEQFF
>TRBJ1-2|TRBV6-5|.|.
TGTGCCAGCACCTTCGACAGAGCGGGTGGCTACACCTTC
CASTFDRAGGYTF
>TRBJ2-4|TRBV6-2/TRBV6-3|.|.
TGTGCCAGCAGTTACTCGGGAGCCCCCTTTCTTCAGTACTTC
CASSYSGAPFLQYF
>TRBJ1-4|TRBV10-1|TRBD1|.
TGCGCCAGCAGTCCTAGGACAGGGCACCCTGCAACTAATGAAAAACTGTTTTTT
CASSPRTGHPATNEKLFF
>TRBJ2-7|TRBV19|TRBD2|.
TGTGCCAGCTCCCGGGGGGTAGCGGGAGCTTCCTACGAGCAGTACTTC
CASSRGVAGASYEQYF
>TRBJ2-1|TRBV18|.|.
TGTGCCAGCTCACCGGGGCAAGGAAACAATGAGCAGTTCTTC
CASSPGQGNNEQFF
>TRBJ1-2|TRBV7-9|TRBD1|.
TGTGCCAGCAGAACCGGACAGGGGGAGAACTATGGCTACACCTTC
CASRTGQGENYGYTF
>TRBJ2-7|TRBV15|.|once
TGTGCCACCAGCCCACCGGTGTCCTACGAGCAGTACTTC
CATSPPVSYEQYF
>TRBJ1-5|TRBV2|.|.
TGTGCCAGCAGTACGCTGGGAGGAAGCAATCAGCCCCAGCATTTT
CASSTLGGSNQPQHF
>TRBJ2-2|TRBV4-3|.|.
TGCGCCAGCAGCCAAGCGGGCCAGGGTAACACCGGGGAGCTGTTTTTT
CASSQAGQGNTGELFF
>TRBJ1-4|TRBV3-1/TRBV3-2|TRBD1|.
TGTGCCAGCAGCCCTCGGACAGGGAGGAATGAAAAACTGTTTTTT
CASSPRTGRNEKLFF
>TRBJ2-7|TRBV9|TRBD2|.
TGTGCCAGCAGCATACTAGCGGGAGCGTACTTC
CASSILAGAYF
>TRBJ2-7|TRBV9|TRBD2|.
TGTGCCAGCAGCGTAGGAACGGGAGGGCCTTACGAGCAGTACTTC
CASSVGTGGPYEQYF
>TRBJ2-2|TRBV19|TRBD2|.
TGTGCCAGTAGTATCGGGACGGGAGGGCCGGCCGGGGAGCTGTTTTTT
CASSIGTGGPAGELFF